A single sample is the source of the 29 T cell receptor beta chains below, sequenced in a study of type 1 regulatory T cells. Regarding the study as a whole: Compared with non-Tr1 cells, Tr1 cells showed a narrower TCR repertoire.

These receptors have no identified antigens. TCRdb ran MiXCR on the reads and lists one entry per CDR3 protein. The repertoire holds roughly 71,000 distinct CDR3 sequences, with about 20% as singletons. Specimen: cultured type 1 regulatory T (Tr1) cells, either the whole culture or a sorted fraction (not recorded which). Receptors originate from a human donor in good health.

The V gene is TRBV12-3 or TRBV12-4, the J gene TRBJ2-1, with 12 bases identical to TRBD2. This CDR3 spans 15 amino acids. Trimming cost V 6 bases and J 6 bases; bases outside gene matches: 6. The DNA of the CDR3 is TGTGCCAGCAGCCAGACTAGCGGGAGCTTCAATGAGCAGTTCTTC. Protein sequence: CASSQTSGSFNEQFF.

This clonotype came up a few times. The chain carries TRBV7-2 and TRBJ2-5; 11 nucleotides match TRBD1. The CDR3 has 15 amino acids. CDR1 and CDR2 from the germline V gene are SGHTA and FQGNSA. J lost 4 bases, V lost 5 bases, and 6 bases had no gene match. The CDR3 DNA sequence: TGTGCCAGCAGCGCCGGACAGGGGGCGCGAGAGACCCAGTACTTC. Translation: CASSAGQGARETQYF.

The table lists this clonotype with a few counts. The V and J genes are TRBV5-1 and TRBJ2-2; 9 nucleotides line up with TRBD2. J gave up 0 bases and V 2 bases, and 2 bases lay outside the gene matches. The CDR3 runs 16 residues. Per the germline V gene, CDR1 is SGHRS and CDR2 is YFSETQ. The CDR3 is CASSFGGRANTGELFF. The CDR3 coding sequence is TGCGCCAGCAGCTTCGGCGGGAGGGCGAACACCGGGGAGCTGTTTTTT.

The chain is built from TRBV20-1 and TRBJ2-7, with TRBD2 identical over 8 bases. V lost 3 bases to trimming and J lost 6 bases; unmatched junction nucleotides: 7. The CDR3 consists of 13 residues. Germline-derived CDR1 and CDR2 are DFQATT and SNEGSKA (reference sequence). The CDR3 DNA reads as TGCAGTGCTAGGGTTTCTAGCGGGCTCGAGCAGTACTTC. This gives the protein CSARVSSGLEQYF.

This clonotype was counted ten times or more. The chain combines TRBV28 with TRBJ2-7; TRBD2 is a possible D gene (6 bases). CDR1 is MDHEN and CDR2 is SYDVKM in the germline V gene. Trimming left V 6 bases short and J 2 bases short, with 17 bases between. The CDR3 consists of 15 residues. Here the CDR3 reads CASSPPGGWAYEQYF. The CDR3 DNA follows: TGTGCCAGCAGCCCCCCCGGGGGATGGGCCTACGAGCAGTACTTC. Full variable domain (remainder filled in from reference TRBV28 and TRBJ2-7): DVKVTQSSRYLVKRTGEKVFLECVQDMDHENMFWYRQDPGLGLRLIYFSYDVKMKEKGDIPEGYSVSREKKERFSLILESASTNQTSMYLCASSPPGGWAYEQYFGPGTRLTVT.

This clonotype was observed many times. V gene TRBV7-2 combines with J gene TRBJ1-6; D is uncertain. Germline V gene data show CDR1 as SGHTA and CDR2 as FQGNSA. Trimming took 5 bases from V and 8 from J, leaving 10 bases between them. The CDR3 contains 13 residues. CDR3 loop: CASSPSVDSPLHF. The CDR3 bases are TGTGCCAGCAGCCCCTCCGTGGATTCACCCCTCCACTTT.

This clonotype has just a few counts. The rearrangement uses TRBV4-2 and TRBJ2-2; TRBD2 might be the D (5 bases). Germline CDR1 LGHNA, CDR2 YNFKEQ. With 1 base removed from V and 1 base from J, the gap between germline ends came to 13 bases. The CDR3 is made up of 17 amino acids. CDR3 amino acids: CASSQAAGLLNTGELFF. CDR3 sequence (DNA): TGTGCCAGCAGCCAAGCTGCGGGTCTACTGAACACCGGGGAGCTGTTTTTT.

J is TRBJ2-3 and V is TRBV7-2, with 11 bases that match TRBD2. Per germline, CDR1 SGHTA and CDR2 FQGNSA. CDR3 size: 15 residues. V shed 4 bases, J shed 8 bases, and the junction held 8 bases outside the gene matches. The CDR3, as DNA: TGTGCCAGCAGCTCTACGGGACTAGCGGAAGGTACGCAGTATTTT. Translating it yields CASSSTGLAEGTQYF.

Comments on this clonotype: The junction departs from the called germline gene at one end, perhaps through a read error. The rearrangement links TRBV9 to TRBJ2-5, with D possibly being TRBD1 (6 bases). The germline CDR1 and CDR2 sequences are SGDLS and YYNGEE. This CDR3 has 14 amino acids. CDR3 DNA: TGTGCCGGCAGCCCCGGACAGCTCCAAGAGACCCAGTACTTC. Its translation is CAGSPGQLQETQYF.

DNA of the CDR3: TGTGCCAGCAGCCAAAACCAACTAGTAACTGGCGAGCAGTACTTC. Translation gives CASSQNQLVTGEQYF. The chain recombines TRBV3-1 with TRBJ2-7; D may be TRBD2 (5 bases). CDR1 and CDR2 from the germline V gene are LGHDT and YNNKEL (reference sequence). The CDR3 has 15 amino acids. The V end was cut by 2 bases, the J end by 6 bases, with 17 bases between.

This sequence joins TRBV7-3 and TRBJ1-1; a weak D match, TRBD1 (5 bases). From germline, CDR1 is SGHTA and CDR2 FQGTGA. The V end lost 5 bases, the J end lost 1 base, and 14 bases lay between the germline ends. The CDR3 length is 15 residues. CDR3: CASSLYGTPNTEAFF. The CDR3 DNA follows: TGTGCCAGCAGCCTGTACGGGACTCCGAACACTGAAGCTTTCTTT.

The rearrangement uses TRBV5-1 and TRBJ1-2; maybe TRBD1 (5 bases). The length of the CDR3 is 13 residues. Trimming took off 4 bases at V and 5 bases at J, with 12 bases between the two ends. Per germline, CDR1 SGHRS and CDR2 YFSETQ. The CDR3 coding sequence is TGCGCCAGCAGCGATCCAGGGATTTATGGCTACACCTTC. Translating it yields CASSDPGIYGYTF. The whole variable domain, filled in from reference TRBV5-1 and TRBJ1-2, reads KAGVTQTPRYLIKTRGQQVTLSCSPISGHRSVSWYQQTPGQGLQFLFEYFSETQRNKGNFPGRFSGRQFSNSRSEMNVSTLELGDSALYLCASSDPGIYGYTFGSGTRLTVV.

CDR3 sequence reads: CSAGDTINSPLHF. The DNA of the CDR3 is TGCAGTGCTGGGGACACAATTAATTCACCCCTCCACTTT. The chain recombines TRBV20-1 with TRBJ1-6; tentative D call: TRBD1 (6 bases). The ends were cut back, 5 bases at V and 6 bases at J, with 11 bases in the middle. This CDR3 has 13 amino acids. The germline CDR1 and CDR2 sequences are DFQATT and SNEGSKA (reference sequence).

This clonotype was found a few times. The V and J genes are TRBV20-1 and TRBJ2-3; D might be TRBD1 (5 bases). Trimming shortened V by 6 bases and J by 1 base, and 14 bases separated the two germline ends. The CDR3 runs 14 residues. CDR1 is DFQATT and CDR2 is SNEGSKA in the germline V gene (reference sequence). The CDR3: CSAESPTGTDTQYF. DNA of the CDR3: TGCAGTGCCGAATCCCCGACAGGCACAGATACGCAGTATTTT.

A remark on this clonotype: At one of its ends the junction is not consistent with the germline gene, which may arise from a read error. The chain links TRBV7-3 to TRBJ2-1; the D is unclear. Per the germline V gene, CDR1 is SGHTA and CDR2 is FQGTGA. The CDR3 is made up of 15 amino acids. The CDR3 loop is CAGSLQPVTYNEQFF. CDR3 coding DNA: TGTGCCGGCAGCTTACAACCTGTCACCTACAATGAGCAGTTCTTC.

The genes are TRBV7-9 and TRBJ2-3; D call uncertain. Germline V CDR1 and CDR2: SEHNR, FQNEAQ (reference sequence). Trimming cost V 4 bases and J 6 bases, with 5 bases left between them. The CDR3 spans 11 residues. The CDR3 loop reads CASSSLDTQYF. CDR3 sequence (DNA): TGTGCCAGCAGCTCCCTGGATACGCAGTATTTT.

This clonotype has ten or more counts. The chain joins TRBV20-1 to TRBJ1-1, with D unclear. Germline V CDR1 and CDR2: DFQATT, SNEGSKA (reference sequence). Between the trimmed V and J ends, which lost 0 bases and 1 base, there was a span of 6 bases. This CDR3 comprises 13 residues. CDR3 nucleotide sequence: TGCAGTGCTAGAGAGATAGGGAACACTGAAGCTTTCTTT. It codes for CSAREIGNTEAFF.

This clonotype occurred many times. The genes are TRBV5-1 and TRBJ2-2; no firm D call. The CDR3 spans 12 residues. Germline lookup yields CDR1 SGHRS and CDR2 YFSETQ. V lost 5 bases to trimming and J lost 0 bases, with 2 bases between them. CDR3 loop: CASRTNTGELFF. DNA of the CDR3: TGCGCCAGCAGGACGAACACCGGGGAGCTGTTTTTT.

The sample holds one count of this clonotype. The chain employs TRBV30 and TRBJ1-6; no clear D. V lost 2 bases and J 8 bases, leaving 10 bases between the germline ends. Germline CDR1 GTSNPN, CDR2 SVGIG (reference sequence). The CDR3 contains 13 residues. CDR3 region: CAWSPRADSPLHF. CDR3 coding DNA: TGTGCCTGGAGTCCGCGGGCTGATTCACCCCTCCACTTT. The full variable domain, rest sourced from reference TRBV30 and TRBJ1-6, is SQTIHQWPATLVQPVGSPLSLECTVEGTSNPNLYWYRQAAGRGLQLLFYSVGIGQISSEVPQNLSASRPQDRQFILSSKKLLLSDSGFYLCAWSPRADSPLHFGNGTRLTVT.

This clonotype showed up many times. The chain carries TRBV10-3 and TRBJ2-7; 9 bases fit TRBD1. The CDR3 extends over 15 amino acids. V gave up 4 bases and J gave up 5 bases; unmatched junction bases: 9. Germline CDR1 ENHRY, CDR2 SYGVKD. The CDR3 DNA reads TGTGCCATCAGTGGGGGGGGGGACAGGGCCGACGAGCAGTACTTC. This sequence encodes CAISGGGDRADEQYF.

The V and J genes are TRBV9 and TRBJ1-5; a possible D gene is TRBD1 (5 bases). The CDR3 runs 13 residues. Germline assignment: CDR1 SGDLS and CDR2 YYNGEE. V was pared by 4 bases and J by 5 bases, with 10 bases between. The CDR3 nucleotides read TGTGCCAGCAGCCTGCAGGGAGATCAGCCCCAGCATTTT. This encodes CASSLQGDQPQHF.

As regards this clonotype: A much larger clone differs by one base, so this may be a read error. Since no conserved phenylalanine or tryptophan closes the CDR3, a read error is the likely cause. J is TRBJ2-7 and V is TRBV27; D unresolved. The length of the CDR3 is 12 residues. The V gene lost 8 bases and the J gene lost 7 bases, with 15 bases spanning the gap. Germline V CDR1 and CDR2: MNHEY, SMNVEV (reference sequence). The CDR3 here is CASQANFGEQYL. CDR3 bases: TGTGCCAGCCAAGCAAACTTTGGGGAGCAGTACCTC.

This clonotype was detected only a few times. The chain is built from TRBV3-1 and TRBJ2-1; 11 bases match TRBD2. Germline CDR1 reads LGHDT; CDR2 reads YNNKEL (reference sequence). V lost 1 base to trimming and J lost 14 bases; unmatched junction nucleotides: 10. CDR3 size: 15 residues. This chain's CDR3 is CASSQGLAGLTLKFF. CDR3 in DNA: TGTGCCAGCAGCCAAGGACTAGCGGGACTCACCTTGAAGTTCTTC.

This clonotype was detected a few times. CDR3 DNA sequence: TGCGCCAGCAGCTTGCTGGGCCACTCATATTCACCCCTCCACTTT. The encoded protein is CASSLLGHSYSPLHF. V gene TRBV5-1 combines with J gene TRBJ1-6; D is unclear. Trimming took 1 base from V and 8 from J, leaving 13 bases between them. Germline V gene data show CDR1 as SGHRS and CDR2 as YFSETQ. This CDR3 has 15 amino acids.

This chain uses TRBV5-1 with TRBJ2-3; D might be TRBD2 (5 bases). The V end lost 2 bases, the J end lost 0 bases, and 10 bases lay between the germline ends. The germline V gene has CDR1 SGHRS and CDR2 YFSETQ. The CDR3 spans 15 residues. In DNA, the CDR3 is TGCGCCAGCAGCTTACGGGGTGCAAGCACAGATACGCAGTATTTT. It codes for CASSLRGASTDTQYF.

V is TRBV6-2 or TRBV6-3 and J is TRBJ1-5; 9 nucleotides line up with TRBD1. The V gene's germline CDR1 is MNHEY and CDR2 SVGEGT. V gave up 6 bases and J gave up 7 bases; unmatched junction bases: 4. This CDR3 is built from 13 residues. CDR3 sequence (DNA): TGTGCCAGCAGCTGGACAGGGGAACAGCCCCAGCATTTT. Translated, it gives CASSWTGEQPQHF.

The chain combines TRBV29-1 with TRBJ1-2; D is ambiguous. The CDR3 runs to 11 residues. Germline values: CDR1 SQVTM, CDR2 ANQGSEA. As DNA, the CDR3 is TGCGGTCAATGGGGAAGCTATGGCTACACCTTC. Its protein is CGQWGSYGYTF.

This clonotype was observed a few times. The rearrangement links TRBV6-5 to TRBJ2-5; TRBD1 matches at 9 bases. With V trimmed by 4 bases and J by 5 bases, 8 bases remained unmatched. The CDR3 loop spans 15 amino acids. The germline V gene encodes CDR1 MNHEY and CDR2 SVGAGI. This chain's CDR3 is CASSSQGAGEETQYF. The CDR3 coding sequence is TGTGCCAGCAGTTCACAGGGGGCCGGGGAGGAGACCCAGTACTTC.

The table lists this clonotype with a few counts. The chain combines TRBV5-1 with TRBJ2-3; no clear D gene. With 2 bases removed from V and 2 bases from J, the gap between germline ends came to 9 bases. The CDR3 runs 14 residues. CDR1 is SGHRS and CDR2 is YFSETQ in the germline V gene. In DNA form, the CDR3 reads TGCGCCAGCAGCTTCTTGAAGCTCACAGATACGCAGTATTTT. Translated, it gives CASSFLKLTDTQYF. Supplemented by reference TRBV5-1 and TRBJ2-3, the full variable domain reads KAGVTQTPRYLIKTRGQQVTLSCSPISGHRSVSWYQQTPGQGLQFLFEYFSETQRNKGNFPGRFSGRQFSNSRSEMNVSTLELGDSALYLCASSFLKLTDTQYFGPGTRLTVL.